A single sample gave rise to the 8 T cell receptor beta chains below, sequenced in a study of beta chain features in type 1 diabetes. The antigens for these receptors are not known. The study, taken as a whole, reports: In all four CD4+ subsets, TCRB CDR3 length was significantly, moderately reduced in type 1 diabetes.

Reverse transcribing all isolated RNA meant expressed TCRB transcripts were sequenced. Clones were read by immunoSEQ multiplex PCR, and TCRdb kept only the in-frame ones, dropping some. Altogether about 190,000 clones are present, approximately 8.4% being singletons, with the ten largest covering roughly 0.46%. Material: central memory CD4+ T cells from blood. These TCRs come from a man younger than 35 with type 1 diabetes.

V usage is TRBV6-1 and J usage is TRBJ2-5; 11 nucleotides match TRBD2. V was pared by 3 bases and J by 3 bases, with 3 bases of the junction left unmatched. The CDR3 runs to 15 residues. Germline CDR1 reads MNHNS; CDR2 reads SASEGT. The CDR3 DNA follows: TGTGCCAGCAGTGATGTACTAGCGGGGGAAGAGACCCAGTACTTC. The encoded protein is CASSDVLAGEETQYF.

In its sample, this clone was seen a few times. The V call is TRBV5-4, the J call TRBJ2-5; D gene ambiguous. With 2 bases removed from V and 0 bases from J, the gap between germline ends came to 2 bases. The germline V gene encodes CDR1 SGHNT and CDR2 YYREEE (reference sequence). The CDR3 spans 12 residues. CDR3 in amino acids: CASSFDQETQYF. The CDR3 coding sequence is TGTGCCAGCAGCTTCGACCAAGAGACCCAGTACTTC.

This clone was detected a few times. This CDR3 reads CASSEENPGTQYF. In DNA form, the CDR3 reads TGTGCCAGCAGTGAGGAGAACCCGGGGACCCAGTACTTC. The chain carries TRBV2 and TRBJ2-5; no firm D call. V dropped 3 bases and J dropped 7 bases, with 12 bases sitting between them. The CDR3 covers 13 residues. Germline loops: CDR1 SNHLY, CDR2 FYNNEI.

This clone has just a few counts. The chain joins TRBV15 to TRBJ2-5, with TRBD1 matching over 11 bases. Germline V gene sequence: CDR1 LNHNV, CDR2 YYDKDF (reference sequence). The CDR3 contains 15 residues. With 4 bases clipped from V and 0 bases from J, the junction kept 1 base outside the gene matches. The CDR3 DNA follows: TGTGCCACCAGCACGGGACAGGGGGACCAAGAGACCCAGTACTTC. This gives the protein CATSTGQGDQETQYF.

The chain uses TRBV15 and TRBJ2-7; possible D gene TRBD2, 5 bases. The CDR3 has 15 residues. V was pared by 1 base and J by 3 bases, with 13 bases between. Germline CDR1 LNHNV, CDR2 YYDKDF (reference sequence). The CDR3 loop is CATSRGEGNIYEQYF. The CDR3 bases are TGTGCCACCAGCAGAGGCGAGGGTAACATCTACGAGCAGTACTTC.

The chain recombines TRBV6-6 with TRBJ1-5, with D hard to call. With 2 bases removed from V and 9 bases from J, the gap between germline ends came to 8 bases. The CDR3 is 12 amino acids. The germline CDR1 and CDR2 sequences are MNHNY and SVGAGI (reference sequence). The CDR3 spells CASSYQSGPQHF. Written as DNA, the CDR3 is TGTGCCAGCAGTTACCAATCGGGGCCCCAGCATTTT.

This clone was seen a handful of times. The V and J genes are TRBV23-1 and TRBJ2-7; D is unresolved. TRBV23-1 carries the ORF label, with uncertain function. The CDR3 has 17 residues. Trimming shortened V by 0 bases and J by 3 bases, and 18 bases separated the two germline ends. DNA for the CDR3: TGCGCCAGCAGTCAATCCCCTTACAGAAAAGGAAACTACGAGCAGTACTTC. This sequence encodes CASSQSPYRKGNYEQYF.

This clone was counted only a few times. In DNA form, the CDR3 reads TGTGCCAGCAGCTCTCAACCGGGGTCCTACGAGCAGTACTTC. Protein: CASSSQPGSYEQYF. The J gene is TRBJ2-7, the V gene TRBV7-2; possibly TRBD2 for D (5 bases). Between the trimmed V and J ends, which lost 4 bases and 1 base, there was a span of 11 bases. Germline V gives CDR1 SGHTA, CDR2 FQGNSA. This CDR3 is 14 amino acids long.